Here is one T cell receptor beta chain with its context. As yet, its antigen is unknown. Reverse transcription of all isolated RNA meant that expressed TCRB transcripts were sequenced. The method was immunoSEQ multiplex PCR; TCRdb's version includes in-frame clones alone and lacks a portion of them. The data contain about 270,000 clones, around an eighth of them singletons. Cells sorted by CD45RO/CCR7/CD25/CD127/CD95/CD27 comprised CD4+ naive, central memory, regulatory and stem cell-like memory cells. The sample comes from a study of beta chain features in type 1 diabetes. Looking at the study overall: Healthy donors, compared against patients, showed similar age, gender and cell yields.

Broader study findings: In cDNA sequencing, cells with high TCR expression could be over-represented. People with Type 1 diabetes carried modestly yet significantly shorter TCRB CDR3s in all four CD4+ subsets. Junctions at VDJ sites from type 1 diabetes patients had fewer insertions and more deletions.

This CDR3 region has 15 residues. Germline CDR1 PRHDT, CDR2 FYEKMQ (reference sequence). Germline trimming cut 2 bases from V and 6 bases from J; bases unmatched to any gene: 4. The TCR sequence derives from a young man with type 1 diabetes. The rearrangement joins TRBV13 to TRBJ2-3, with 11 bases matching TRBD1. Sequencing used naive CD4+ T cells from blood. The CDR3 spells CASSLWDRGLDTQYF. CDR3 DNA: TGTGCCAGCAGCTTATGGGACAGGGGGTTGGATACGCAGTATTTT.